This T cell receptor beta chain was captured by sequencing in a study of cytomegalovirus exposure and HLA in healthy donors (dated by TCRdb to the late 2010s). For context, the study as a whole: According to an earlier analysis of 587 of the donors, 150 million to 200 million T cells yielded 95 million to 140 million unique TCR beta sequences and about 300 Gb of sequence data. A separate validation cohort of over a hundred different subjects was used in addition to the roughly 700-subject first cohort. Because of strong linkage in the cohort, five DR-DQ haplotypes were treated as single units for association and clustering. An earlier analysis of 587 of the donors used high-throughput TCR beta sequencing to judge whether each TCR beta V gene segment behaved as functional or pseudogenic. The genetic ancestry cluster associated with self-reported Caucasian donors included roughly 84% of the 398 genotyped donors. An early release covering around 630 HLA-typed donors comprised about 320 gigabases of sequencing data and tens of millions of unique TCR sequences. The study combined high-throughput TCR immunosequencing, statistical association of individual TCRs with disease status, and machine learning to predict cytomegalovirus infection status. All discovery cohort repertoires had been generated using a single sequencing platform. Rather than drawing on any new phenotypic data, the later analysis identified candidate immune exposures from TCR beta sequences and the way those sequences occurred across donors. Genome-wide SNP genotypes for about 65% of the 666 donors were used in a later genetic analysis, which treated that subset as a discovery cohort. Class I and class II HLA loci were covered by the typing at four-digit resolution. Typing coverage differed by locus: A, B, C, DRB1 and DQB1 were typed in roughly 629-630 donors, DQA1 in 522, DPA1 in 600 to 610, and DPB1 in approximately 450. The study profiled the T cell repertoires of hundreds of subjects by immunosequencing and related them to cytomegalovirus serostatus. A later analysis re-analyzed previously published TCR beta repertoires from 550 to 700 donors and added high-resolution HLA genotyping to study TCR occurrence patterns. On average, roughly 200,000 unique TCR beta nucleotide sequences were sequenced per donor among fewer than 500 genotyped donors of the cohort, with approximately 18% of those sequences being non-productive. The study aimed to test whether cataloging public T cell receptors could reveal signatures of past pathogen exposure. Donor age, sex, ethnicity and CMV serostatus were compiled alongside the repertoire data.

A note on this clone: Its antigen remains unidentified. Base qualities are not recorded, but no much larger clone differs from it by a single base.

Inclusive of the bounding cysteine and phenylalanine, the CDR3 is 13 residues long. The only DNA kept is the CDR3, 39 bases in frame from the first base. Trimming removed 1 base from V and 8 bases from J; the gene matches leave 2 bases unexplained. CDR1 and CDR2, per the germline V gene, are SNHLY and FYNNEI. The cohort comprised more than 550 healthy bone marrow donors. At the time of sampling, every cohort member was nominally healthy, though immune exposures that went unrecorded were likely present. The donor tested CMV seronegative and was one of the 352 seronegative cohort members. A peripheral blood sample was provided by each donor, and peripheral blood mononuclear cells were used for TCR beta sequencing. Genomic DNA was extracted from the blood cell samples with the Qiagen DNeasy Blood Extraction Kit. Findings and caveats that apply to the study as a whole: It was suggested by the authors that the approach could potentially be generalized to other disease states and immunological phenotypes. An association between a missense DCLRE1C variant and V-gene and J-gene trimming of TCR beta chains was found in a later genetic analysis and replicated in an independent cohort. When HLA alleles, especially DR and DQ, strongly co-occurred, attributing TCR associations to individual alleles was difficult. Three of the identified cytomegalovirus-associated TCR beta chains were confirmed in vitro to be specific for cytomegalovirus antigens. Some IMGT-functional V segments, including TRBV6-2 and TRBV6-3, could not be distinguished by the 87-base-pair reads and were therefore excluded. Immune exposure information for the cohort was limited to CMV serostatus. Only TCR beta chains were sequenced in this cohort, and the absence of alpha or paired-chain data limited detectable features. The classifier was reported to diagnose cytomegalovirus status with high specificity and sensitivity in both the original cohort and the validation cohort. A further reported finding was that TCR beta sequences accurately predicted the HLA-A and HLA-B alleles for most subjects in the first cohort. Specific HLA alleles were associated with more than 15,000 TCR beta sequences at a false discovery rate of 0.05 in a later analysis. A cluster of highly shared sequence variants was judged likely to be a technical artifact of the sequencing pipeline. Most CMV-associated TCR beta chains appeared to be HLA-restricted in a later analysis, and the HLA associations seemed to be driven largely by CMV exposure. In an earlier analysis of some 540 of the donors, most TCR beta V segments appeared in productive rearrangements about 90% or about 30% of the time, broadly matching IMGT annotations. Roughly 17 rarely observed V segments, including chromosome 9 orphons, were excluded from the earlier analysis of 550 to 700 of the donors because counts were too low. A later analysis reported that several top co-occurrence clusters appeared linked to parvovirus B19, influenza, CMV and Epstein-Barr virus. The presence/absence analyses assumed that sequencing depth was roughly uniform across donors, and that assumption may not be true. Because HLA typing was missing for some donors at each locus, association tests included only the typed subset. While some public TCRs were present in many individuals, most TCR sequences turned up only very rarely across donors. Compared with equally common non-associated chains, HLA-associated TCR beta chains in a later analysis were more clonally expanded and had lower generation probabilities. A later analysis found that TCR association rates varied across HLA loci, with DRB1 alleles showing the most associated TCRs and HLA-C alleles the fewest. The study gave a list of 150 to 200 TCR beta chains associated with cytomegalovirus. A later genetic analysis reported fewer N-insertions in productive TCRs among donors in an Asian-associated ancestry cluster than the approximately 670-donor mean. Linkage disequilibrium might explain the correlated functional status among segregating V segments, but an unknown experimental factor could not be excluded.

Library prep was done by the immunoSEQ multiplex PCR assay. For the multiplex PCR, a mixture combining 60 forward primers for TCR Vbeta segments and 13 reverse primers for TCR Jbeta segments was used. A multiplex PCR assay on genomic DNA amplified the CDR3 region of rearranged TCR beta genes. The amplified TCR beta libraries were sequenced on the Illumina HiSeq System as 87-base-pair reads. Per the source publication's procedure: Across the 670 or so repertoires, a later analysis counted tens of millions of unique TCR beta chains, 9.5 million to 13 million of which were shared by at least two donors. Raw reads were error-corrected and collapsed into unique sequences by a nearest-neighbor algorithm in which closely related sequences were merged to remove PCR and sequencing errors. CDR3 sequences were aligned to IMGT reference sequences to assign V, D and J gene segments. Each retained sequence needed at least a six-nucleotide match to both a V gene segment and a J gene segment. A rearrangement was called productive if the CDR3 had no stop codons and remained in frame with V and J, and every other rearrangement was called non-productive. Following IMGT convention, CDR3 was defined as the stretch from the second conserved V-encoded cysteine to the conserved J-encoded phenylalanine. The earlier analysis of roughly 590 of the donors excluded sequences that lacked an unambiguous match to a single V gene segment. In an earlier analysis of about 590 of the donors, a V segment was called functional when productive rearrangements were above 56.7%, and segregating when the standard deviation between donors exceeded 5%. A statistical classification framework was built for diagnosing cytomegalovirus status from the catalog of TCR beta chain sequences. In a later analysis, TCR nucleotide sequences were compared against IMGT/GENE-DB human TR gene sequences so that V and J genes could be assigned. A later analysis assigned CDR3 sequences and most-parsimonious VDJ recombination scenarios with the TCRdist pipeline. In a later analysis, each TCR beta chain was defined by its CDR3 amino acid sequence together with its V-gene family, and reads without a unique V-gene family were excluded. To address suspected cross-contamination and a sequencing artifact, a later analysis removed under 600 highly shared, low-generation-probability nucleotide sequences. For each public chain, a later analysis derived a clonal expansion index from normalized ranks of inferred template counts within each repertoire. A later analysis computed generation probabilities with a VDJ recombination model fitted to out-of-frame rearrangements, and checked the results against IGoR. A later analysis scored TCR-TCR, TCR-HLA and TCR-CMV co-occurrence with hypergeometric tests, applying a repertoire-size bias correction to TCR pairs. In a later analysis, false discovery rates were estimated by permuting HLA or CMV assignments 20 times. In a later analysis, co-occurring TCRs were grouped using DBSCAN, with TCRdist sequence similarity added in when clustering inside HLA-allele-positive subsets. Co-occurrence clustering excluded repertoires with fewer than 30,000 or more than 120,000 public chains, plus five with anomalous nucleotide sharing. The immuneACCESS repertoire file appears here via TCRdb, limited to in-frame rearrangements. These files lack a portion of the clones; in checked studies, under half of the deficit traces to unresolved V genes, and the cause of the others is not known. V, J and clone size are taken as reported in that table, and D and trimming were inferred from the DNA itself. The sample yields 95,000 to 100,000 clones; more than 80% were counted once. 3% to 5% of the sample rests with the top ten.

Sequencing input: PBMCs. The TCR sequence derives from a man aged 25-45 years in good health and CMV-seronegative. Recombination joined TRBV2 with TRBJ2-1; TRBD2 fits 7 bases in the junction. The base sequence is TGTGCCAGCAGTGAAGTGGGGGGGGATGAGCAGTTCTTC. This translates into CASSEVGGDEQFF.